These T cell receptor beta chains were read from a single sample in a study of blood T cell repertoires in COVID-19. Here immunoSEQ multiplex PCR was the method, and the copy in TCRdb shows in-frame clones only, minus some. The sample records 200,000 to 250,000 clones, 80% being singletons. Sequenced material: PBMCs or T cells enriched from blood (not recorded which). All receptors derive from a woman aged 35 to 49 with acute COVID-19. Each CDR3 is given with its conserved first and last residue. The D gene is left open where the match is weak. Some rows have no size entry. The others give once, few or many, or a class for an expanded clone.

V	J	D	size	CDR3	DNA
TRBV10-3	TRBJ2-6	.	.	CAITAGRTISGANVLTF	TGTGCCATCACCGCGGGACGTACTATCTCTGGGGCCAACGTCCTGACTTTC
TRBV28	TRBJ1-6	TRBD1	.	CASSSLLGTAYNSPLHF	TGTGCCAGCAGCAGCCTCCTCGGGACAGCTTATAATTCACCCCTCCACTTT
TRBV10-3	TRBJ1-6	.	few	CAIRRAADNSPLHF	TGTGCCATCAGGAGGGCGGCGGATAATTCACCCCTCCACTTT
TRBV6-2/TRBV6-3	TRBJ1-5	.	.	CASSYSYGVAAQHF	TGTGCCAGCAGTTACTCCTACGGGGTGGCAGCCCAGCATTTT
TRBV6-5	TRBJ1-5	.	once	CASSYPPFQPQHF	TGTGCCAGCAGTTACCCTCCGTTCCAGCCCCAGCATTTT
TRBV5-1	TRBJ1-1	.	.	CASSPTSDRSEAFF	TGCGCCAGCAGCCCGACATCGGACAGAAGTGAAGCTTTCTTT
TRBV19	TRBJ1-5	.	.	CASSLDRSSNQPQHF	TGTGCCAGTAGTTTAGACAGGTCGTCCAATCAGCCCCAGCATTTT
TRBV10-3	TRBJ2-1	TRBD2	.	CAISESTSGSGPIAGYNEQFF	TGTGCCATCAGTGAGTCGACCAGCGGGAGCGGACCGATAGCGGGATACAATGAGCAGTTCTTC
TRBV6-6	TRBJ2-3	TRBD2	.	CASSPGTSGGPSSTDTQYF	TGTGCCAGCAGTCCCGGGACTAGCGGGGGGCCCTCGAGCACAGATACGCAGTATTTT
TRBV5-1	TRBJ1-1	.	.	CASSWESSGAFF	TGCGCCAGCAGCTGGGAGTCTTCTGGGGCTTTCTTT
TRBV25-1	TRBJ1-4	.	once	CASSTETATNEKLFF	TGTGCCAGCAGTACCGAGACAGCAACTAATGAAAAACTGTTTTTT
TRBV28	TRBJ1-1	.	once	CASNRPGVNTEAFF	TGTGCCAGCAATCGTCCGGGGGTGAACACTGAAGCTTTCTTT
TRBV29-1	TRBJ2-7	.	.	CSAQRPSSYEQYF	TGCAGCGCCCAGCGGCCGAGCTCCTACGAGCAGTACTTC
TRBV28	TRBJ2-1	TRBD2	once	CASSSGGLAGGDEQFF	TGTGCCAGCAGTTCAGGGGGGCTAGCGGGAGGCGATGAGCAGTTCTTC
TRBV4-1	TRBJ2-3	TRBD2	.	CASSNSGRGTDTQYF	TGCGCCAGCAGCAATAGCGGGAGGGGCACAGATACGCAGTATTTT
TRBV5-4	TRBJ1-6	.	.	CASSLTGRNSPLHF	TGTGCCAGCAGCCTGACAGGACGAAATTCACCCCTCCACTTT
TRBV7-2	TRBJ1-2	.	.	CASSLGGWSARGYTF	TGTGCCAGCAGCTTGGGAGGGTGGTCAGCGCGGGGCTACACCTTC
TRBV3-1/TRBV3-2	TRBJ2-3	.	once	CASSPTLRGDTQYF	TGTGCCAGCAGCCCCACCCTAAGGGGGGATACGCAGTATTTT
TRBV25-1	TRBJ2-3	.	.	CASSEDIPDTQYF	TGTGCCAGCAGTGAGGACATCCCAGATACGCAGTATTTT
TRBV6-5	TRBJ1-3	.	.	CASRPSTAPGNTIYF	TGTGCCAGCAGACCGTCTACTGCTCCTGGAAACACCATATATTTT
TRBV10-1	TRBJ1-1	.	.	CASSGPGVNTEAFF	TGCGCCAGCAGTGGGCCAGGGGTAAACACTGAAGCTTTCTTT
TRBV5-8	TRBJ1-1	.	.	CASSLPGNTEAFF	TGTGCCAGCAGCTTACCGGGGAACACTGAAGCTTTCTTT
TRBV6-2/TRBV6-3	TRBJ2-7	TRBD2	few	CASSPLRGGNSYEQYF	TGTGCCAGCAGTCCCCTTCGCGGGGGTAACTCCTACGAGCAGTACTTC
TRBV6-2/TRBV6-3	TRBJ1-5	TRBD1	.	CASSERSGTANQPQHF	TGTGCCAGCAGCGAGAGGTCCGGGACAGCTAATCAGCCCCAGCATTTT
TRBV7-9	TRBJ1-2	TRBD1	.	CASSVPGGYEGYTF	TGTGCCAGCAGCGTGCCAGGGGGCTATGAGGGCTACACCTTC
TRBV19	TRBJ2-1	TRBD2	.	CASSSVTSGSRYEQFF	TGTGCCAGTAGTTCCGTGACTAGCGGGAGTAGATATGAGCAGTTCTTC
TRBV9	TRBJ1-1	TRBD1	.	CASSPRADRGAAQEAFF	TGTGCCAGCAGCCCCAGGGCGGACAGGGGGGCGGCCCAGGAAGCTTTCTTT
TRBV7-2	TRBJ1-2	TRBD1	.	CASSSGQGSYGYTF	TGTGCCAGCAGCTCGGGACAGGGCTCCTATGGCTACACCTTC
TRBV29-1	TRBJ1-1	.	.	CSVDRPGKTEAFF	TGCAGCGTTGACCGACCAGGGAAAACTGAAGCTTTCTTT
TRBV11-3	TRBJ2-1	.	.	CASSSRGNEQFF	TGTGCCAGCAGCTCTAGGGGCAATGAGCAGTTCTTC
TRBV5-1	TRBJ2-7	TRBD1	once	CASKQGANEQYF	TGCGCCAGCAAACAGGGGGCCAACGAGCAGTACTTC
TRBV3-1/TRBV3-2	TRBJ1-4	TRBD1	few	CASSQATGVRNEKLFF	TGTGCCAGCAGCCAGGCCACAGGGGTCAGGAATGAAAAACTGTTTTTT
TRBV7-2	TRBJ2-2	TRBD2	.	CASSTLAGPTGELFF	TGTGCCAGCAGCACACTAGCGGGACCCACCGGGGAGCTGTTTTTT
TRBV5-1	TRBJ2-1	.	.	CASSGTHYNEQFF	TGCGCCAGCAGCGGCACACACTACAATGAGCAGTTCTTC
TRBV5-5	TRBJ2-5	TRBD1	.	CASSLGSTGGEETQYF	TGTGCCAGCAGCCTAGGATCGACAGGGGGGGAAGAGACCCAGTACTTC
TRBV18	TRBJ2-3	TRBD2	.	CASSPSGRSTDTQYF	TGTGCCAGCTCACCAAGCGGGAGGAGCACAGATACGCAGTATTTT
TRBV28	TRBJ2-1	TRBD1	.	CASSPTGAGGYNEQFF	TGTGCCAGCAGTCCCACAGGGGCGGGTGGGTACAATGAGCAGTTCTTC
TRBV7-6	TRBJ2-5	TRBD1	once	CASSLGGVGQGYQETQYF	TGTGCCAGCAGCTTAGGAGGAGTGGGACAGGGTTACCAAGAGACCCAGTACTTC
TRBV28	TRBJ2-3	TRBD2	.	CASSPSLGVAGGPDTQYF	TGTGCCAGCAGCCCATCTTTAGGGGTTGCGGGAGGGCCAGATACGCAGTATTTT
TRBV19	TRBJ1-2	TRBD1	once	CASSATGGNYGYTF	TGTGCCAGTAGTGCCACAGGGGGTAACTATGGCTACACCTTC
TRBV7-9	TRBJ2-7	TRBD2	.	CATSGLAGGEQYF	TGTGCCACCTCGGGACTAGCGGGAGGCGAGCAGTACTTC
TRBV7-3	TRBJ1-1	.	once	CASSPQGRGTEAFF	TGTGCCAGCAGCCCACAGGGTAGGGGGACTGAAGCTTTCTTT
TRBV7-2	TRBJ2-2	TRBD2	.	CASSLGTGLAPTGELFF	TGTGCCAGCAGCTTAGGGACGGGACTAGCCCCCACCGGGGAGCTGTTTTTT
TRBV5-4	TRBJ2-7	.	.	CASSELEGGEQYF	TGTGCCAGCAGCGAACTAGAGGGTGGCGAGCAGTACTTC
TRBV7-3	TRBJ2-3	TRBD2	few	CASSRSGGSTDTQYF	TGTGCCAGCAGCCGAAGCGGGGGGAGCACAGATACGCAGTATTTT
TRBV9	TRBJ2-7	TRBD2	.	CASSVGLAAYEQYF	TGTGCCAGCAGCGTCGGACTAGCCGCCTACGAGCAGTACTTC
TRBV27	TRBJ1-5	TRBD1	.	CASSPRTGVYQPQHF	TGTGCCAGCAGTCCCCGGACAGGGGTGTATCAGCCCCAGCATTTT
TRBV9	TRBJ2-3	TRBD2	.	CASAQRGGADTQYF	TGTGCCAGCGCCCAGCGGGGGGGCGCAGATACGCAGTATTTT
TRBV10-3	TRBJ1-3	.	.	CAISENLASSGNTIYF	TGTGCCATCAGTGAAAACCTAGCGAGCTCTGGAAACACCATATATTTT